The present T cell receptor beta chain was sequenced within a study of OX40 agonist ivuxolimab in advanced cancers. Whole-study context: The group had a mean age of roughly 56 years, ranged from about 20 to 79, and was roughly 83% male. A history of anti-PD-1, anti-PD-L1 or anti-CTLA-4 therapy was acceptable, and about 37% had some. Three patients responded partially, comprising one with hepatocellular carcinoma and two with cutaneous melanoma.

This clone is a singleton in its sample. What it recognizes is unknown. Method: immunoSEQ multiplex PCR; TCRdb's copy keeps in-frame clones and lacks some. The sample lists some 98,000 clones; roughly 90% were seen once. Study outcomes and limitations: Clonal expansion was seen in CD4+ and CD8+ blood T cells by week 6 at 0.1 to 3.0 mg/kg.

V dropped 6 bases and J dropped 3; count of bases not matched to a gene: 3. Germline V gene sequence: CDR1 SEHNR, CDR2 FQNEAQ (reference sequence). This CDR3 comprises 14 residues. This TCR came from an adult with an advanced solid tumor such as melanoma, head and neck, liver or kidney cancer. The sample was CD4+ or CD8+ T cells sorted from blood, taken in a trial of the OX40 agonist ivuxolimab. V usage is TRBV7-9 and J usage is TRBJ2-3, with TRBD1 matching 10 bases. CDR3 DNA: TGTGCCAGCAGGCCGGGACAGGGGACAGATACGCAGTATTTT. The encoded protein is CASRPGQGTDTQYF. The whole variable domain, remainder taken from reference TRBV7-9 and TRBJ2-3, is DTGVSQNPRHKITKRGQNVTFRCDPISEHNRLYWYRQTLGQGPEFLTYFQNEAQLEKSRLLSDRFSAERPKGSFSTLEIQRTEQGDSAMYLCASRPGQGTDTQYFGPGTRLTVL.